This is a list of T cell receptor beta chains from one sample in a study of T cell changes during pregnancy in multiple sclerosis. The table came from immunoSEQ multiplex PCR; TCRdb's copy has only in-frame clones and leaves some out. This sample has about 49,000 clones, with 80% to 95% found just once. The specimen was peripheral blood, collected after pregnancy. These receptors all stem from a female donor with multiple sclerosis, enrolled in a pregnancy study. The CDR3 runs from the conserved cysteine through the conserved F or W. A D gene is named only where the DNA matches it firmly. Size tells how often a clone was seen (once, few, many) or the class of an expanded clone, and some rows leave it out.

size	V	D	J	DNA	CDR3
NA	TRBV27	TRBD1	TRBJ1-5	TGTGCCAGCAGTTTAACAGGGGACAGGAGCAATCAGCCCCAGCATTTT	CASSLTGDRSNQPQHF
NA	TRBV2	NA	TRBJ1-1	TGTGCCAGCAGTGTGCGTCACCTGAACACTGAAGCTTTCTTT	CASSVRHLNTEAFF
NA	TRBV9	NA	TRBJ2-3	TGTGCCAGCAGCGTAGACGTGGGAGTAAAAGTCACAGATACGCAGTATTTT	CASSVDVGVKVTDTQYF
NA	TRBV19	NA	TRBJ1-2	TGTGCCAGTAGTATTCTAACAGCCTATGGCTACACCTTC	CASSILTAYGYTF
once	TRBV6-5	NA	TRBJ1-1	TGTGCCAGCAGTACCAGGGTTTGGACTGAAGCTTTCTTT	CASSTRVWTEAFF
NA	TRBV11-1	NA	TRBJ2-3	TGTGCCAGCAGCTTTCAGGTCACAGATACGCAGTATTTT	CASSFQVTDTQYF
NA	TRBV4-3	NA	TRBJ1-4	TGCGCCAGCAGCCAAGATCTTGGGGCGCGCGAAAAACTGTTTTTT	CASSQDLGAREKLFF
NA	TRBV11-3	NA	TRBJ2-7	TGTGCCAGCAGCTTCCCCTTTTTCAGGGCCATCAGCTCCTACGAGCAGTACTTC	CASSFPFFRAISSYEQYF
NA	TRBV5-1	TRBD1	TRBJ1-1	TGCGCCAGCAGGGCGACAGGGATGAGCAACACTGAAGCTTTCTTT	CASRATGMSNTEAFF
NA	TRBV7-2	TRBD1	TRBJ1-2	TGTGCCAGCAGCTTAGGGACAGGGGCGTACTATGGCTACACCTTC	CASSLGTGAYYGYTF
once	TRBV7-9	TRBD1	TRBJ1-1	TGTGCCAGCAGCTTTCAGGGGGCAAACACTGAAGCTTTCTTT	CASSFQGANTEAFF
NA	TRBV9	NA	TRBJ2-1	TGTGCCAGCAGCCGTCGAATGGCCTCCAATGAGCAGTTCTTC	CASSRRMASNEQFF
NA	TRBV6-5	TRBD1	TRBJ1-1	TGTGCCAGCAGTTACAACAGGGGGAACACTGAAGCTTTCTTT	CASSYNRGNTEAFF
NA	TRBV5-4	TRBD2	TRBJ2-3	TGTGCCAGCAGCACCAAGCGGGGGCGGGTCACAGATACGCAGTATTTT	CASSTKRGRVTDTQYF
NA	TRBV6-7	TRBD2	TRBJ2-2	TGTGCCGCTTGGACCAATCTAGCGGGGGGGCAGCTGTTTTTT	CAAWTNLAGGQLFF
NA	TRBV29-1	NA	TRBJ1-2	TGCAGCGTTGCCACTCCCAGGCAGTTTGCTTTTCGGGGTTATGGCTACACCTTC	CSVATPRQFAFRGYGYTF
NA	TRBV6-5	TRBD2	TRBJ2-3	TGTGCCAGCAGTTATAGCGGGGGCGTAGATACGCAGTATTTT	CASSYSGGVDTQYF
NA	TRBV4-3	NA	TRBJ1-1	TGCGCCAGCAGCCGCGGACCAGGGGAAGCTTTCTTT	CASSRGPGEAFF
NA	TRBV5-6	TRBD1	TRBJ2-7	TGTGCCAGCAGCCTGGGGACAGGGGACGAGCAGTACTTC	CASSLGTGDEQYF
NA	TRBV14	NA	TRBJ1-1	TGTGCCAGCAGCCAAGATCACAGACCGAACACTGAAGCTTTCTTT	CASSQDHRPNTEAFF
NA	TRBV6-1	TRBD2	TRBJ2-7	TGTGCCAGCAGTGACACTCTCGTCTCGGCTAGCGGGGGCAGGAACGAGCAGTACTTC	CASSDTLVSASGGRNEQYF
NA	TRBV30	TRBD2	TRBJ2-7	TGTGCCTGGAGCGCCCCCGCGGGACTAGCGCACTACGAGCAGTACTTC	CAWSAPAGLAHYEQYF
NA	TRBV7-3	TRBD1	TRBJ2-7	TGTGCCAGCAGCTTAACGGGGGGACAGGGCGGCGAGCAGTACTTC	CASSLTGGQGGEQYF
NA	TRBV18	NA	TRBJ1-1	TGTGCCAGCTCAACCGTGCCGACACCGAACACTGAAGCTTTCTTT	CASSTVPTPNTEAFF
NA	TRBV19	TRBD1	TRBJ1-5	TGTGCCAGTAGTCCACCGACAGGGGGTAAAAGGAATCAGCCCCAGCATTTT	CASSPPTGGKRNQPQHF
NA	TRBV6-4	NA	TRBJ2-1	TGTGCCAGCAGTGATCTCGCTACCAACTCCTACAATGAGCAGTTCTTC	CASSDLATNSYNEQFF
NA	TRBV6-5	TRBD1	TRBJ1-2	TGTGCCAGCAGTTACTCTGCAGGGGGTAACTATGGCTACACCTTC	CASSYSAGGNYGYTF
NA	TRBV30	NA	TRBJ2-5	TGTGCCTGGAGTCCCCCTGGGACACCTGGCCAAGAGACCCAGTACTTC	CAWSPPGTPGQETQYF
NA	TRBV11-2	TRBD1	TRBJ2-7	TGTGCCAGCAGGCCGCCGGACAGGGGCTCCTACGAGCAGTACTTC	CASRPPDRGSYEQYF
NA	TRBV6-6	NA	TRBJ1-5	TGTGCCAGCACCTCGACAGGAGTCCACAATCAGCCCCAGCATTTT	CASTSTGVHNQPQHF
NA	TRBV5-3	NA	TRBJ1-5	TGTGCCAGAAGCTGGGGGACACTACGCGGGCCCCAGCATTTT	CARSWGTLRGPQHF
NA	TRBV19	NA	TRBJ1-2	TGTGCCAGTAAGGTGGCGCCGGGTAACTATGGCTACACCTTC	CASKVAPGNYGYTF
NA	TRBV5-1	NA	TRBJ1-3	TGCGCCAGCAGCCGTGAGACAGGTTCCTCTGGAAACACCATATATTTT	CASSRETGSSGNTIYF
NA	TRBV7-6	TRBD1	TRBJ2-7	TGTGCCAGCAGCTCCCAGGGGGCGGGGACCTACGAGCAGTACTTC	CASSSQGAGTYEQYF
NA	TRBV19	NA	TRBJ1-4	TGTGCCAGTAGTAAGCATGCAACTAATGAAAAACTGTTTTTT	CASSKHATNEKLFF
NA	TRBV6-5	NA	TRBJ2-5	TGTGCCAGCAGTTCTCGAGTAAAAGAGACCCAGTACTTC	CASSSRVKETQYF
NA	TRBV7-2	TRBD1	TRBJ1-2	TGTGCCAGCAGCTCGGACAGGAGCTATGGCTACACCTTC	CASSSDRSYGYTF
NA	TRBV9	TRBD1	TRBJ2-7	TGTGCCAGCAGCGTAGCCGGGACAGGGAGTACTGGTACGTACGAGCAGTACTTC	CASSVAGTGSTGTYEQYF
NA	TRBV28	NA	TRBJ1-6	TGTGCCAGCAATCCCGCGGGAGCCTCCTATAATTCACCCCTCCACTTT	CASNPAGASYNSPLHF
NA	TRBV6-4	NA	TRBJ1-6	TGTGCCAGCAGTGACCGTGGCGGAGGTAATTCACCCCTCCACTTT	CASSDRGGGNSPLHF
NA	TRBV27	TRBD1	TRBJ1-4	TGTGCCAGCAGTTCTTGGACAGGGGGTTATGAAAAACTGTTTTTT	CASSSWTGGYEKLFF
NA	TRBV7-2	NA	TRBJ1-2	TGTGCCAGCAGCCGGGAGGGTACATACTCATATGGCTACACCTTC	CASSREGTYSYGYTF
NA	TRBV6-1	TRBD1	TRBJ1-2	TGTGCCAGCAGTGAGAGGGACAGGTATGGCTACACCTTC	CASSERDRYGYTF
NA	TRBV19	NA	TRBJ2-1	TGTGCCAGTAGTGATCCAGGTCCTCACAATGAGCAGTTCTTC	CASSDPGPHNEQFF
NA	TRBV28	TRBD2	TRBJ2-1	TGTGCCAGCAGTCAAAGCGGGGGGGGTCGCGATGAGCAGTTCTTC	CASSQSGGGRDEQFF
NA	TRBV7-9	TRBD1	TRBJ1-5	TGTGCCAGCAGCTTGGGCACAGGGGGCGCGGGGCAGCCCCAGCATTTT	CASSLGTGGAGQPQHF